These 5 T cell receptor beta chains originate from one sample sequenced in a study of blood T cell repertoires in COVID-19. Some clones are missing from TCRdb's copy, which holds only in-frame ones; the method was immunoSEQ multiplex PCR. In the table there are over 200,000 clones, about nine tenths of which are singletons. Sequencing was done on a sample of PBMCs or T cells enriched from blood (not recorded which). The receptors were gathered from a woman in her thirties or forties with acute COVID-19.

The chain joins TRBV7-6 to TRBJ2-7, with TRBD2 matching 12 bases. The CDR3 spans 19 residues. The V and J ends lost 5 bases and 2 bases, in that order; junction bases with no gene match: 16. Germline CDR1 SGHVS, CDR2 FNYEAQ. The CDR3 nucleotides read TGTGCCAGCAGCCTGGGCCTGAGACTAGCGGGAGTTAGGACCTACGAGCAGTACGTC. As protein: CASSLGLRLAGVRTYEQYV.

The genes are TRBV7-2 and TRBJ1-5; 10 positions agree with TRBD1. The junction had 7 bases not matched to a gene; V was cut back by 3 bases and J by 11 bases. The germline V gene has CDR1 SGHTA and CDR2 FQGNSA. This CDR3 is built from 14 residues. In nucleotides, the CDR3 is TGTGCCAGCAGCTTCGGACAGGGGGTGTCGACCCAGCATTTT. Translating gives CASSFGQGVSTQHF.

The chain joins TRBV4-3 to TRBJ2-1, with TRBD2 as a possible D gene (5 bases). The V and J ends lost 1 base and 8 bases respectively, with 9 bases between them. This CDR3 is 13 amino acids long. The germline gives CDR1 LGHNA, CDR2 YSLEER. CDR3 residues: CASSQGTRDEQFF. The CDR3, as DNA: TGCGCCAGCAGCCAAGGTACTAGGGATGAGCAGTTCTTC.

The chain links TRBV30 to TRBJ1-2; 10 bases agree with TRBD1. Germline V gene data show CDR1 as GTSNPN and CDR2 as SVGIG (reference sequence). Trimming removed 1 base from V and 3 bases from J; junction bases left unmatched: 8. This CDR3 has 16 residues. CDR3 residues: CAWSGSRTGGDYGYTF. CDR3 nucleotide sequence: TGTGCCTGGAGTGGATCACGGACAGGGGGGGACTATGGCTACACCTTC.

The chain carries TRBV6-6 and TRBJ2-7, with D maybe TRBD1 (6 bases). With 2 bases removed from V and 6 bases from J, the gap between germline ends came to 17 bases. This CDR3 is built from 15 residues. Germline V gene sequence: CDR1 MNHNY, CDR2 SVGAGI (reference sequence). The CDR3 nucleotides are TGTGCCAGCAGTTACGGTATGGGGGCCATCGGCGAGCAGTACTTC. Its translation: CASSYGMGAIGEQYF.